Each of the 8 T cell receptor beta chains below was sequenced from the same sample in a study of metastatic and nonmetastatic thyroid tumors. TCRdb re-clonotyped the PCR reads via MiXCR. The sample holds roughly 75,000 clones, under 15% seen once. The entire patient cohort was treatment-naive prior to thyroid surgery. Sequenced material: tumor tissue. Receptor source: a female donor with papillary thyroid cancer or a benign thyroid nodule (not recorded which). Some clones in this sample may be carry-over from other donors' samples.

This clone was observed at least ten times. The chain links TRBV28 to TRBJ2-5, with D unclear. The CDR3 runs 12 residues. The V and J ends lost 6 bases and 5 bases respectively, with 10 bases between them. Germline V gene data show CDR1 as MDHEN and CDR2 as SYDVKM. This CDR3 is CASSILGETQYF. In DNA, the CDR3 is TGTGCCAGCAGCATTCTGGGGGAGACCCAGTACTTC.

This clone was seen at least ten times. The V and J genes are TRBV7-9 and TRBJ2-7, with D perhaps TRBD2 (6 bases). There are 12 residues in the CDR3. The ends were cut back, 6 bases at V and 6 bases at J, with 12 bases in the middle. Germline V gives CDR1 SEHNR, CDR2 FQNEAQ (reference sequence). CDR3 residues: CASSSGTLEQYF. CDR3 DNA sequence: TGTGCCAGCAGTTCCGGGACTCTCGAGCAGTACTTC.

This clone appeared a few times. The J gene is TRBJ2-2, the V gene TRBV24-1; the D is unclear. Germline values: CDR1 KGHDR, CDR2 SFDVKD. The CDR3 sequence is 17 residues long. V was shortened by 1 base and J by 5 bases, with 16 bases between the two germline ends. CDR3 protein: CATSDFQVPGYTGELFF. DNA for the CDR3: TGTGCCACCAGTGATTTTCAGGTGCCAGGATATACCGGGGAGCTGTTTTTT.

This clone appeared many times. The chain is built from TRBV6-1 and TRBJ2-7, with TRBD1 matching over 7 bases. The CDR3 is 13 amino acids. Trimming at V came to 6 bases and at J to 4 bases, leaving 6 bases not matched to a gene. The V gene's germline CDR1 is MNHNS and CDR2 SASEGT. The CDR3 spells CASSPGQRYEQYF. CDR3 nucleotide sequence: TGTGCCAGCAGCCCGGGACAGAGGTACGAGCAGTACTTC.

There are a few counts of this clone. With a much larger clone just one base away, this may be a read error. Distinct nucleotide sequences in the sample also encode this CDR3. This chain uses TRBV2 with TRBJ1-5; D ambiguous. CDR1 and CDR2 (germline): SNHLY, FYNNEI. The CDR3 is 15 residues long. Trimming removed 3 bases from V and 0 bases from J, with 9 bases in between. CDR3 residues: CASSEGRNSNQPQHF. Written as DNA, the CDR3 is TGTGCCAGCAGTGAGGGGAGGAATAGCAATCAGCCCCAGCATTTT.

The table lists this clone with a few counts. The chain carries TRBV3-1 and TRBJ2-7; tentatively, D is TRBD2 (6 bases). V was cut by 4 bases and J by 3 bases, with 16 bases left in between. The CDR3 spans 15 residues. Germline assignment: CDR1 LGHDT and CDR2 YNNKEL (reference sequence). The CDR3 DNA reads TGTGCCAGCAGCCTGAGGGCTACGGAGGGCTACGAGCAGTACTTC. It translates to CASSLRATEGYEQYF.

This clone was detected many times. This rearrangement joins TRBV24-1 to TRBJ1-2; TRBD1 agrees at 7 bases. Germline CDR1 reads KGHDR; CDR2 reads SFDVKD. The trim removed 6 bases at V and 3 bases at J, leaving 3 bases unmatched. This CDR3 contains 13 residues. The CDR3 protein is CATSITGDYGYTF. CDR3 in DNA: TGTGCCACCAGTATAACAGGGGACTATGGCTACACCTTC.

The chain combines TRBV5-5 with TRBJ1-2; 7 positions match TRBD1. V shed 1 base and J 6 bases; nucleotides not matched to a gene: 12. Per the germline V gene, CDR1 is SGHKS and CDR2 is YYEKEE (reference sequence). The CDR3 is 16 amino acids. CDR3 DNA: TGTGCCAGCAGCTTGCGACAGGGAATCGGAGTGGATGGCTACACCTTC. Translating gives CASSLRQGIGVDGYTF.